Each of the 14 T cell receptor beta chains below was sequenced from the same sample in a study of PD-1 blockade in classical Hodgkin lymphoma. The data were produced by immunoSEQ multiplex PCR, yet TCRdb's version contains in-frame clones alone and is incomplete. The repertoire holds approximately 9,000 clones, with 80% to 90% as singletons. Time point of the sample: newly diagnosed, previously untreated cHL patient sample. Magnetic depletion of non-target cells from thawed PBMCs yielded purified CD8+ T cells. Sequences were obtained from CD8+ T cells from blood. Every receptor here comes from a human donor with classical Hodgkin lymphoma.

The chain employs TRBV27 and TRBJ2-7; D possibly matches TRBD1 or TRBD2 (5 bases each). V was clipped by 0 bases and J by 7 bases, with 13 bases between them. The germline CDR1 and CDR2 sequences are MNHEY and SMNVEV (reference sequence). CDR3 length: 14 residues. CDR3 region: CASSLSGTTGEQYF. CDR3 DNA sequence: TGTGCCAGCAGTTTATCCGGGACGACGGGTGAGCAGTACTTC.

The chain uses TRBV2 and TRBJ2-3; D is possibly TRBD2 (6 bases). CDR3 length: 12 residues. From germline, CDR1 is SNHLY and CDR2 FYNNEI. The V gene lost 10 bases and the J gene lost 6 bases, with 14 bases spanning the gap. CDR3 protein: CATLPGRDTQYF. CDR3 DNA sequence: TGTGCCACCCTCCCGGGGAGGGATACGCAGTATTTT. Based on the CDR3 plus reference TRBV2 and TRBJ2-3, the full variable domain is EPEVTQTPSHQVTQMGQEVILRCVPISNHLYFYWYRQILGQKVEFLVSFYNNEISEKSEIFDDQFSVERPDGSNFTLKIRSTKLEDSAMYFCATLPGRDTQYFGPGTRLTVL.

The chain uses TRBV28 and TRBJ1-5; possible D gene TRBD1, 6 bases. Germline V gene data show CDR1 as MDHEN and CDR2 as SYDVKM. The CDR3 sequence is 14 residues long. V was trimmed by 6 bases and J by 4 bases, leaving 13 bases between them. The CDR3 loop is CASRLGTRNQPQHF. The CDR3 nucleotides are TGTGCCAGCAGACTCGGGACACGTAATCAGCCCCAGCATTTT.

This clone is a singleton in its sample. This chain connects TRBV4-3 to TRBJ1-1; possibly TRBD1 for D (6 bases). The CDR3 extends over 15 amino acids. Germline lookup yields CDR1 LGHNA and CDR2 YSLEER. V was shortened by 1 base and J by 5 bases, with 14 bases between the two germline ends. The CDR3 reads CASSQGGPVGTEAFF. The CDR3 nucleotides are TGCGCCAGCAGCCAAGGGGGGCCAGTTGGGACTGAAGCTTTCTTT.

This clone was observed a single time. The V gene is TRBV4-1, the J gene TRBJ2-1, with TRBD2 matching over 11 bases. Germline V gives CDR1 MGHRA, CDR2 YSYEKL. The CDR3 spans 17 residues. Trimming at V came to 1 base and at J to 4 bases, leaving 6 bases not matched to a gene. In DNA form, the CDR3 reads TGCGCCAGCAGCCAAGTAACCGGGACTAGCGGATACAATGAGCAGTTCTTC. This sequence encodes CASSQVTGTSGYNEQFF.

The chain combines TRBV25-1 with TRBJ2-5; D is unresolved. The V end lost 2 bases, the J end lost 4 bases, and 14 bases lay between the germline ends. Germline loops: CDR1 MGHDK, CDR2 SYGVNS. This CDR3 comprises 15 residues. CDR3 sequence (DNA): TGTGCCAGCAGTGAAAATAGCAAGGCCCCAGAGACCCAGTACTTC. This translates into CASSENSKAPETQYF.

The CDR3 nucleotides read TGTGCCACCAGCAGAGATAAAGACGTTTTCCCTTACGAGCAGTACTTC. This codes for CATSRDKDVFPYEQYF. V is TRBV15 and J is TRBJ2-7; D gene uncertain. Trimming left V 0 bases short and J 4 bases short, with 16 bases between. The germline gives CDR1 LNHNV, CDR2 YYDKDF (reference sequence). This CDR3 comprises 16 residues.

This chain links TRBV29-1 with TRBJ2-7, with 9 positions matching TRBD1. Germline CDR1 reads SQVTM; CDR2 reads ANQGSEA. The length of the CDR3 is 14 residues. V lost 6 bases and J lost 0; bases outside the gene matches: 6. CDR3 sequence reads: CSVGQGTTSYEQYF. Here the CDR3 DNA reads TGCAGCGTGGGACAGGGAACTACCTCCTACGAGCAGTACTTC.

This clone occurred a few times. V gene TRBV2 combines with J gene TRBJ2-2; D is unresolved. Per germline, CDR1 SNHLY and CDR2 FYNNEI. The CDR3 is 11 residues long. Trimming took off 8 bases at V and 7 bases at J, with 8 bases between the two ends. The CDR3: CASAYNGELFF. The CDR3 nucleotides read TGTGCCAGCGCCTATAACGGGGAGCTGTTTTTT.

The CDR3 is CASSEAGGGTDTQYF. The CDR3 nucleotides read TGTGCCAGCAGCGAAGCGGGGGGAGGCACAGATACGCAGTATTTT. This chain joins TRBV9 and TRBJ2-3; 9 bases are a match to TRBD2. The CDR3 has 15 amino acids. After removal of 3 bases from V and 1 base from J, the junction contained 3 bases not matched to a gene. Germline V gene lookup returns CDR1 SGDLS and CDR2 YYNGEE.

This chain joins TRBV4-1 and TRBJ2-5; no definite D call. Germline V gene lookup returns CDR1 MGHRA and CDR2 YSYEKL. V lost 0 bases and J 7 bases, leaving 9 bases between the germline ends. The CDR3 totals 13 residues. The CDR3 loop is CASSQDGLGTQYF. CDR3 in DNA: TGCGCCAGCAGCCAAGATGGGCTAGGGACCCAGTACTTC.

The CDR3 DNA is TGTGCCAGCAGACTCGGGGCGAACAATGAGCAGTTCTTC. Protein product: CASRLGANNEQFF. The chain recombines TRBV2 with TRBJ2-1; D tentatively reads TRBD1 or TRBD2 (5 bases each). This CDR3 comprises 13 residues. The V end lost 6 bases, the J end lost 5 bases, and 11 bases lay between the germline ends. The germline CDR1 and CDR2 sequences are SNHLY and FYNNEI.

This chain's CDR3 is CASSPGPGRTYEQYF. Here the CDR3 DNA reads TGTGCCAGCAGTCCAGGGCCGGGTCGGACCTACGAGCAGTACTTC. The chain couples TRBV27 to TRBJ2-7; D is possibly TRBD1 (5 bases). The germline V gene encodes CDR1 MNHEY and CDR2 SMNVEV (reference sequence). Trimming stripped 5 bases from V and 2 bases from J, with 16 bases between. The CDR3 is made up of 15 amino acids.

V and J are TRBV6-5 and TRBJ2-7; D possibly corresponds to TRBD1 (5 bases). Per the germline V gene, CDR1 is MNHEY and CDR2 is SVGAGI. The CDR3 loop spans 13 amino acids. Trimming removed 4 bases from V and 8 bases from J, with 15 bases in between. CDR3 sequence: CASSLGAGYKQYF. DNA of the CDR3: TGTGCCAGCAGTTTAGGGGCAGGATATAAGCAGTACTTC.